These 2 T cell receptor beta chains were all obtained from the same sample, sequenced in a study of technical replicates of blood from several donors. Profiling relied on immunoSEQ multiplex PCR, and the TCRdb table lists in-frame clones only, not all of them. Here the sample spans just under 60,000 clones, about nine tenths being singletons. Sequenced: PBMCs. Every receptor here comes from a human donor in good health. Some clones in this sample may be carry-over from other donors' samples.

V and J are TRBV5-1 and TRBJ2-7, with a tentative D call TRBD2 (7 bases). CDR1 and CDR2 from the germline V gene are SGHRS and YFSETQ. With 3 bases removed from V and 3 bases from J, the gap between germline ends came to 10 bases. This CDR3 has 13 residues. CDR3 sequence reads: CASSWGGFYEQYF. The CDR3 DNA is TGCGCCAGCAGCTGGGGGGGCTTCTACGAGCAGTACTTC.

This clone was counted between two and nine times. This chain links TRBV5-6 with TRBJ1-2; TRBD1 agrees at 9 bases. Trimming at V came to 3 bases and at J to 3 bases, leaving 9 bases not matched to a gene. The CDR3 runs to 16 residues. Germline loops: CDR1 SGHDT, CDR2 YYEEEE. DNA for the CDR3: TGTGCCAGCAGCTCACCTACTAGGACAGGGGACTATGGCTACACCTTC. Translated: CASSSPTRTGDYGYTF.